The 3 T cell receptor beta chains below come from one sample, sequenced in a study of blood T cell repertoires in COVID-19. Clones were sequenced by immunoSEQ multiplex PCR, and TCRdb holds only the in-frame ones, with some missing. The sample records 210,000 or so clones, over 75% being singletons. The sample taken for sequencing was peripheral blood. Receptor source: a man in his fifties or sixties who had recovered from COVID-19.

The chain employs TRBV10-1 and TRBJ1-1; no clear D. The CDR3 length is 17 residues. Deletions cut 3 bases from V and 1 base from J, with 18 bases between. The germline CDR1 and CDR2 sequences are WNHNN and SYGVQD (reference sequence). This CDR3 is CASSDLTGGIKNTEAFF. The CDR3 nucleotides are TGCGCCAGCAGTGATTTGACCGGCGGGATAAAGAACACTGAAGCTTTCTTT.

V is TRBV4-1 and J is TRBJ2-3, with D possibly being TRBD2 (6 bases). In germline, CDR1 is MGHRA, CDR2 YSYEKL. V was clipped by 0 bases and J by 13 bases, with 20 bases between them. The CDR3 sequence is 15 residues long. CDR3 region: CASSQDAREVILEYF. The CDR3, as DNA: TGCGCCAGCAGCCAAGATGCGAGGGAGGTGATTTTAGAGTATTTT.

The rearrangement uses TRBV4-3 and TRBJ1-1; 8 bases agree with TRBD1. After removal of 1 base from V and 5 bases from J, the junction contained 6 bases not matched to a gene. CDR3 length: 15 amino acids. In germline, CDR1 is LGHNA, CDR2 YSLEER. The CDR3 reads CASSQANRGRTEAFF. The DNA for the CDR3 is TGCGCCAGCAGCCAAGCGAACAGGGGGAGGACTGAAGCTTTCTTT.